Sequencing of this T cell receptor (beta chain) was carried out in a study of lymphopenia after photon versus proton radiotherapy. The germline V gene has CDR1 SGHVS and CDR2 FQNEAQ. Trimming took 5 bases from V and 7 from J, leaving 14 bases between them. The CDR3 covers 13 residues. Assay used: immunoSEQ multiplex PCR; TCRdb lists only in-frame clones, some missing. The data contain about 20,000 clones, more than 85% of them seen just once; the ten biggest clones take up approximately 1.5%. Study-wide points: Relative stability marked proton patients; photon patients lost diversity and naive cells.

In its sample, this clone was seen once. What it binds is not known. The input for sequencing was peripheral blood, taken from a patient treated with photon-based radiotherapy. The clonotype comes from a middle-aged woman with cholangiocarcinoma. The J gene is TRBJ1-1, the V gene TRBV7-8, with a possible D match to TRBD1 (5 bases). The CDR3, as DNA: TGTGCCAGCAGCCCACACGGAGACAGTGAAGCTTTCTTT. This translates into CASSPHGDSEAFF.